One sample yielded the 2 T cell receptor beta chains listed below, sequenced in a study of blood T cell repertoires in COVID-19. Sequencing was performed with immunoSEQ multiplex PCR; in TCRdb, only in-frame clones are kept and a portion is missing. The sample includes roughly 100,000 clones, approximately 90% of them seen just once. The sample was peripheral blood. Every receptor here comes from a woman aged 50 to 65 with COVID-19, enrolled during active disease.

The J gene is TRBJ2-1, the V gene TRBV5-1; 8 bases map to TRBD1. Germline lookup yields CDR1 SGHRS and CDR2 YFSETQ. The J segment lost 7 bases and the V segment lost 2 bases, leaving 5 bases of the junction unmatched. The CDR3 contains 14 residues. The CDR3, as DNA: TGCGCCAGCAGCTTTCAGGGGGCTATGAATGAGCAGTTCTTC. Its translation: CASSFQGAMNEQFF.

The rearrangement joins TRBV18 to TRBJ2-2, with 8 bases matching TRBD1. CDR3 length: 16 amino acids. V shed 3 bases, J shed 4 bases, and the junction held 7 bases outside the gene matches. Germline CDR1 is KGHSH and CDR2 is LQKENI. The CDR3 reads CASSPPGQGPTGELFF. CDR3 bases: TGTGCCAGCTCACCGCCCGGACAGGGTCCCACCGGGGAGCTGTTTTTT.